This T cell receptor beta chain comes out of a study of T cell responses to AZD1222 COVID-19 vaccine. Overall study context: Pooling was applied to second doses at about 4 or about 12 weeks.

In its sample, this clone was seen once. Its specificity is not known. Notes on the study in general: Repertoires in all cases were sampled only once the peak T cell response had passed.

The method was immunoSEQ multiplex PCR; TCRdb's version includes in-frame clones alone and lacks a portion of them. The repertoire holds 85,000 to 100,000 clones, with more than 75% as singletons. Germline V CDR1 and CDR2: SGHTA, FQGNSA. The V and J ends lost 5 bases and 4 bases, in that order; junction bases with no gene match: 10. The CDR3 covers 16 residues. The receptor was derived from an adult in good health. The source was peripheral blood, collected on day 0 of AZD1222 vaccination. The chain couples TRBV7-2 to TRBJ2-7; TRBD2 agrees at 11 bases. CDR3 sequence (DNA): TGTGCCAGCAGCGCAGTCGGGACTAGCGGCGATTACGAGCAGTACTTC. It is translated as CASSAVGTSGDYEQYF.